A single TCR beta chain is shown here with its context. In the authors' methods: Scientists estimated how many nucleated cells there were by amplifying reference gene primers. Clones were sequenced by immunoSEQ multiplex PCR, and TCRdb holds only the in-frame ones, with some missing. V, J and clone size are taken as reported in that table, and D and trimming were inferred from the DNA itself. The sample lists under 80,000 clones, 85% to 90% occurring once. The data were obtained in a study of blood T cell repertoires in COVID-19. Study at large: COVID-19 samples, acute and convalescent, were from the United States, Italy and Spain. In each case, the material was cDNA or gDNA derived from T cells, B-cell-depleted T cells, or PBMCs.

The germline CDR1 and CDR2 sequences are SGHTA and FQGNSA. CDR3 length: 15 amino acids. Deletions cut 5 bases from V and 0 bases from J, with 14 bases between. Sequencing input: peripheral blood. The receptor was derived from a man in his 70s with active or convalescent COVID-19. The chain is built from TRBV7-2 and TRBJ2-7; unclear D gene. The CDR3 reads CASSPAGRSSYEQYF. The DNA for the CDR3 is TGTGCCAGCAGCCCAGCCGGCCGGAGCTCCTACGAGCAGTACTTC.